The 8 T cell receptor beta chains presented below share a single source sample, sequenced in a study of cytomegalovirus exposure and HLA in healthy donors listed by TCRdb under 2017. Libraries were built with the immunoSEQ multiplex PCR assay. A mixture of 60 forward primers for TCR Vbeta segments and 13 reverse primers for TCR Jbeta segments was used in the multiplex PCR. TCRdb took this table from immuneACCESS and kept in-frame rearrangements with V and J called. Such tables lack part of the clones; where checked against another copy, unresolved V genes explain under half of the gap, and the rest is unexplained. The sample table contains 150,000 or so clones; only one count was recorded for almost 85% of them. Together, the top ten hold around 1.5% of the sample. The sample was PBMCs. Receptor source: a man aged 30 to 45 in good health and CMV-seropositive.

This clone was picked up a small number of times. V gene TRBV4-1 combines with J gene TRBJ1-5, with TRBD1 matching 7 bases. Germline CDR1 is MGHRA and CDR2 is YSYEKL. The CDR3 runs to 16 residues. With 1 base clipped from V and 0 bases from J, the junction kept 3 bases outside the gene matches. The CDR3 nucleotides read TGCGCCAGCAGCCAAGGCAGGGGGAATAGCAATCAGCCCCAGCATTTT. Amino acids: CASSQGRGNSNQPQHF.

This chain joins TRBV7-2 and TRBJ2-1; TRBD2 matches 9 bases. V gave up 8 bases and J gave up 7 bases; unmatched junction bases: 9. The germline V gene has CDR1 SGHTA and CDR2 FQGNSA. CDR3 length: 14 residues. This CDR3 is CASGREGRLNEQFF. CDR3 nucleotides: TGTGCCAGCGGGCGGGAGGGCCGTTTGAATGAGCAGTTCTTC. The full variable domain, its missing parts supplied by reference TRBV7-2 and TRBJ2-1, is GAGVSQSPSNKVTEKGKDVELRCDPISGHTALYWYRQSLGQGLEFLIYFQGNSAPDKSGLPSDRFSAERTGGSVSTLTIQRTQQEDSAVYLCASGREGRLNEQFFGPGTRLTVL.

The chain combines TRBV7-2 with TRBJ2-1, with a possible D match to TRBD1 (5 bases). Deletions cut 2 bases from V and 2 bases from J, with 10 bases between. The CDR3 is 15 residues long. CDR1 SGHTA and CDR2 FQGNSA come from the germline V gene. The CDR3 DNA reads TGTGCCAGCAGCTTACAGGGTGGAACCTACAATGAGCAGTTCTTC. It is translated as CASSLQGGTYNEQFF.

This chain connects TRBV7-9 to TRBJ2-7, with D maybe TRBD1 (6 bases). V lost 5 bases and J lost 1, with 15 bases in between. Germline V gene data show CDR1 as SEHNR and CDR2 as FQNEAQ (reference sequence). There are 15 residues in the CDR3. The CDR3 loop is CASSNPRTASYEQYF. The CDR3 bases are TGTGCCAGCAGCAATCCCCGGACAGCATCCTACGAGCAGTACTTC.

The gene calls are TRBV7-3 and TRBJ2-3; D is ambiguous. Trimming removed 1 base from V and 5 bases from J, with 7 bases in between. This CDR3 is built from 13 residues. Germline V gene sequence: CDR1 SGHTA, CDR2 FQGTGA. The CDR3 spells CASSLSSIDTQYF. CDR3 nucleotides: TGTGCCAGCAGCTTAAGTTCTATAGATACGCAGTATTTT.

The CDR3 bases are TGTGCCAGCAGCATTACTAGCGGGAGGACCCACGAGCAGTACTTC. Translating it yields CASSITSGRTHEQYF. J is TRBJ2-7 and V is TRBV5-4, with 12 nucleotides matching TRBD2. Unmatched junction bases numbered 7, after V lost 4 bases and J lost 5 bases. The germline CDR1 and CDR2 sequences are SGHNT and YYREEE (reference sequence). The CDR3 covers 15 residues.

DNA of the CDR3: TGTGCCAGCAGTTTATTCCTCCCTAGCGGGCTCCCCGCGGAGCTGTTTTTT. It specifies CASSLFLPSGLPAELFF. The chain carries TRBV27 and TRBJ2-2; TRBD2 aligns across 8 bases. Trimming took 1 base from V and 10 from J; bases not matched to a gene: 14. CDR1 and CDR2 from the germline V gene are MNHEY and SMNVEV (reference sequence). This CDR3 spans 17 amino acids.

CDR3 amino acids: CAWRTGGEGGELFF. In DNA, the CDR3 is TGTGCCTGGAGGACCGGGGGGGAAGGCGGGGAGCTGTTTTTT. This rearrangement joins TRBV30 to TRBJ2-2; TRBD2 aligns across 8 bases. From germline, CDR1 is GTSNPN and CDR2 SVGIG (reference sequence). Unmatched junction bases numbered 7, after V lost 3 bases and J lost 7 bases. The CDR3 is made up of 14 amino acids. Based on the CDR3 plus reference TRBV30 and TRBJ2-2, the full variable domain is SQTIHQWPATLVQPVGSPLSLECTVEGTSNPNLYWYRQAAGRGLQLLFYSVGIGQISSEVPQNLSASRPQDRQFILSSKKLLLSDSGFYLCAWRTGGEGGELFFGEGSRLTVL.